This is a list of T cell receptor beta chains from one sample in a study of T-cell reconstitution after alpha-beta-depleted transplantation in children. TCRdb processed the PCR reads anew with MiXCR; each CDR3 protein has one entry. The sample includes 750,000 to 950,000 distinct CDR3 sequences, less than 20% of them seen just once. Sequenced material: PBMCs, mostly from graft donor cells, taken 360 days after TCRalphabeta/CD19-depleted stem cell transplant. Receptor source: a male patient younger than 18 who had a stem cell transplant for acute lymphoblastic leukemia, so the T cells may come from the graft donor. CDR3s include the opening cysteine and the closing phenylalanine or tryptophan. A D gene is named only where the DNA matches it firmly. Expanded clones are given a class, and other clones once, few, many or no size at all.

D	J	V	size	DNA	CDR3
.	TRBJ2-2	TRBV10-3	few	TGTGCCATCAGTAGGCCCCCCTATGAGGCCGGGGAGCTGTTTTTT	CAISRPPYEAGELFF
.	TRBJ1-2	TRBV19	.	TGTGCCAGTAGTATATCGGCAGGCTATGGCTACACCTTC	CASSISAGYGYTF
TRBD1	TRBJ2-3	TRBV3-1	few	TGTGCCAGCAGCCCCTACCGGGACAGTTCCACAGATACGCAGTATTTT	CASSPYRDSSTDTQYF
TRBD1	TRBJ1-4	TRBV20-1	few	TGCAGTGCTAGACAGGGGGCCGCTGAAAAACTGTTTTTT	CSARQGAAEKLFF
TRBD2	TRBJ2-2	TRBV5-1	many	TGCGCCAGCAGCTTGGAGCGACTAGCGGGAGAGGGCACCGGGGAGCTGTTTTTT	CASSLERLAGEGTGELFF
TRBD2	TRBJ2-7	TRBV9	few	TGTGCCAGCAGCGAGACTAGCGGGAGGTTTTCCTACGAGCAGTACTTC	CASSETSGRFSYEQYF
.	TRBJ1-1	TRBV29-1	few	TGCAGCGTTGGGGTCCGCGGGCACACTGAAGCTTTCTTT	CSVGVRGHTEAFF
.	TRBJ2-5	TRBV5-5	.	TGTGCCAGCAGCGTGGGACATTTCCTCCAAGAGACCCAGTACTTC	CASSVGHFLQETQYF
.	TRBJ2-6	TRBV12-3/TRBV12-4	few	TGTGCCAGCAGTTTAGACAGGGCCCGCCTTTTCTCTGGGGCCAACGTCCTGACTTTC	CASSLDRARLFSGANVLTF
.	TRBJ2-7	TRBV2	few	TGTGCCAGCAGTGAAGCGCTCGGCAGGGCCCCCTACGAGCAGTACTTC	CASSEALGRAPYEQYF
.	TRBJ2-7	TRBV5-1	once	TGCGCCAGCATAGCCCGGGATAACAGTAAAGGCGAGCAGTACTTC	CASIARDNSKGEQYF
.	TRBJ1-5	TRBV27	few	TGTGCCAGCAGTCGAACAGTTTATAGCAATCAGCCCCAGCATTTT	CASSRTVYSNQPQHF
.	TRBJ2-5	TRBV27	few	TGTGCCAGCAGTTTAAATCGGGGCTACCAAGAGACCCAGTACTTC	CASSLNRGYQETQYF
TRBD2	TRBJ2-3	TRBV12-3/TRBV12-4	.	TGTGCCAGCACTTCCCGGAAGGTGGGAGGGCACACAGATACGCAGTATTTT	CASTSRKVGGHTDTQYF
.	TRBJ2-1	TRBV20-1	few	TGCAGTGCTCCTCTGGAAAAGGGCGGGATATGGCTGTACAATGAGCAGTTCTTC	CSAPLEKGGIWLYNEQFF
.	TRBJ2-7	TRBV5-1	.	TGCGCCAGCAGCGGAGGGGGGAGGGCCGTCGAGCAGTACTTC	CASSGGGRAVEQYF
.	TRBJ1-1	TRBV27	.	TGTGCCAGCAGTTTACTAGGTCCAGATGTCATGAACACTGAAGCTTTCTTT	CASSLLGPDVMNTEAFF
.	TRBJ2-7	TRBV7-2	.	TGTGCCAGCAGCCCTATGGGGACCTCCCTTGGCTACGAGCAGTACTTC	CASSPMGTSLGYEQYF
TRBD2	TRBJ2-5	TRBV29-1	.	TGCAGCGTCCTTGGGACCGGGACTAGCGGAAAGACCCAGTACTTC	CSVLGTGTSGKTQYF
.	TRBJ2-3	TRBV30	.	TGTGCCTGGAGTGGGGTAACTAGCACAGATACGCAGTATTTT	CAWSGVTSTDTQYF
TRBD1	TRBJ2-7	TRBV5-1	few	TGCGCCAGCAGACGGACAGGGAGCAACGAGCAGTACTTC	CASRRTGSNEQYF
TRBD2	TRBJ2-3	TRBV5-1	.	TGCGCCAGGCATAGCGGGAGTAAAGGAACAGATACGCAGTATTTT	CARHSGSKGTDTQYF
.	TRBJ2-1	TRBV9	few	TGTGCCAGCAGCGTAGACGTAGCGGAGGCCTACAATGAGCAGTTCTTC	CASSVDVAEAYNEQFF
.	TRBJ2-7	TRBV12-3/TRBV12-4	.	TGTGCCAGCAGTAAGGGGGGACAGTCCTACGAGCAGTACTTC	CASSKGGQSYEQYF
TRBD2	TRBJ2-7	TRBV9	.	TGTGCCAGCAGCGTAGGGGGAGCGGGAGGGATCTACGAGCAGTACTTC	CASSVGGAGGIYEQYF
.	TRBJ2-1	TRBV7-3	few	TGTGCCAGCAGCTTGTTGGGCTACCCCAATGAGCAGTTCTTC	CASSLLGYPNEQFF
TRBD2	TRBJ2-1	TRBV20-1	.	TGCAGTGCGAGCGGGAGGTCAGTAAATGAGCAGTTCTTC	CSASGRSVNEQFF
TRBD1	TRBJ1-5	TRBV10-3	few	TGTGCCATCAGTGAGTCTTCAGGGGGTCAGCCCCAGCATTTT	CAISESSGGQPQHF
.	TRBJ2-4	TRBV20-1	.	TGCAGTGCTAGGGTTCCTGGGGCCAAAAACATTCAGTACTTC	CSARVPGAKNIQYF
.	TRBJ2-3	TRBV7-9	few	TGTGCCAGCAGTGAGGGGTGGGGGAGCACAGATACGCAGTATTTT	CASSEGWGSTDTQYF
.	TRBJ2-3	TRBV6-5	few	TGTGCCAGCAGTTACTCTTGGCAGGGGAGCACAGATACGCAGTATTTT	CASSYSWQGSTDTQYF
.	TRBJ2-5	TRBV12-3/TRBV12-4	few	TGTGCCAGCAGTTTAGCAGGACGGGAACAAGAGACCCAGTACTTC	CASSLAGREQETQYF
.	TRBJ2-7	TRBV5-1	many	TGCGCCAGCAGCCTGGTGCTATCCACCTACGAGCAGTACTTC	CASSLVLSTYEQYF
.	TRBJ1-2	TRBV10-3	.	TGTGCCATCAGTGAGTCCGGCAGGGATGGCTACACCTTC	CAISESGRDGYTF
TRBD1	TRBJ2-7	TRBV7-9	.	TGTGCCAGCAGCTTCTTCGCGGGACAGGTCCCCTACGAGCAGTACTTC	CASSFFAGQVPYEQYF
TRBD2	TRBJ2-1	TRBV5-1	.	TGCGCCAGCAGCTTGGCAGCGGGAGAGGGTAATGAGCAGTTCTTC	CASSLAAGEGNEQFF
.	TRBJ2-3	TRBV5-1	many	TGCGCCAGCAGCTCTCCGGGACTGGGAGATACGCAGTATTTT	CASSSPGLGDTQYF